Following are 3 T cell receptor beta chains from one sample sequenced in a study of T cells after yellow fever vaccination. From the 5' RACE reads, TCRdb called clonotypes with MiXCR, one entry per CDR3 protein. Of fewer than 400,000 distinct CDR3 sequences listed, approximately 12% are singletons. Sample: CD4+ T cells sorted from PBMCs, taken 45 days after the yellow fever booster vaccination. The receptors shown here come from a man between 18 and 29 years old who received the YFV17D yellow fever vaccine.

The sample holds many counts of this clonotype. This sequence joins TRBV7-8 and TRBJ2-5; TRBD1 aligns across 7 bases. J was trimmed by 1 base and V by 5 bases; bases with no gene match: 4. The germline CDR1 and CDR2 sequences are SGHVS and FQNEAQ. This CDR3 contains 14 residues. In nucleotides, the CDR3 is TGTGCCAGCAGCGCATACAGGGGCCAAGAGACCCAGTACTTC. This gives the protein CASSAYRGQETQYF.

This chain links TRBV10-3 with TRBJ2-1; D is perhaps TRBD1 (6 bases). This CDR3 contains 12 residues. Germline CDR1 is ENHRY and CDR2 is SYGVKD. Trimming removed 5 bases at V and 7 bases at J, with 9 bases between. The CDR3 reads CAISTQGNEQFF. In nucleotides, the CDR3 is TGTGCCATCAGTACACAGGGTAATGAGCAGTTCTTC.

This chain connects TRBV7-9 to TRBJ2-7, with D perhaps TRBD1 (5 bases). The CDR3 runs 14 residues. Trimming stripped 8 bases from V and 6 bases from J, with 20 bases between. Germline V gene lookup returns CDR1 SEHNR and CDR2 FQNEAQ (reference sequence). The CDR3 DNA reads as TGTGCCAGCGTTAAGGGGCCGACCGTCCGCGAGCAGTACTTC. Translating gives CASVKGPTVREQYF. The full variable domain, its missing parts supplied by reference TRBV7-9 and TRBJ2-7, is DTGVSQNPRHKITKRGQNVTFRCDPISEHNRLYWYRQTLGQGPEFLTYFQNEAQLEKSRLLSDRFSAERPKGSFSTLEIQRTEQGDSAMYLCASVKGPTVREQYFGPGTRLTVT.